These T cell receptor beta chains were read from a single sample in a study of preoperative IRX-2 immunotherapy in early breast cancer. Produced via immunoSEQ multiplex PCR; TCRdb's table is partial and in-frame only. The table has tens of thousands of clones, around 95% seen once; the top ten hold about 17%. The sample was tumor tissue, taken after IRX-2 immunotherapy. These receptors came from a human donor with breast cancer. Each CDR3 is given with its conserved first and last residue. The D gene is left open where the match is weak. Some rows mark clone size as missing; the rest say once, few, many or name a class of expanded clone.

TRBJ2-3,.,TRBD2,TRBV7-6,TGTGCCAGCAGCTTGGGACTAGCGGGGAGCACAGATACGCAGTATTTT,CASSLGLAGSTDTQYF
TRBJ1-4,.,TRBD1,TRBV18,TGTGCCAGCTCACCACCCACGACAGGGTGGAGTGAAAAACTGTTTTTT,CASSPPTTGWSEKLFF
TRBJ2-1,.,TRBD2,TRBV7-3,TGTGCCAGCAGCTTAACGAGCAGCGGGAGGCGAAATGAGCAGTTCTTC,CASSLTSSGRRNEQFF
TRBJ2-4,.,.,TRBV30,TGTGCCTGGAGTGTCGGGCAGAGAGCCAAAAACATTCAGTACTTC,CAWSVGQRAKNIQYF
TRBJ2-1,.,.,TRBV7-9,TGTGCCAGCAGCTTACGAGGTGAGGGAGGCCCCCAGAATGAGCAGTTCTTC,CASSLRGEGGPQNEQFF
TRBJ2-1,once,.,TRBV7-3,TGTGCCAGCAGCCTTACCGGACCACGCAATGAGCAGTTCTTC,CASSLTGPRNEQFF
TRBJ2-1,once,.,TRBV7-2,TGTGCCAGCAGCCCGGGACCCCGGGGTGAGCAGTTCTTC,CASSPGPRGEQFF
TRBJ2-1,.,.,TRBV9,TGTGCCAGCAGCGTAGGTAGCCGGAGCTCCTACAATGAGCAGTTCTTC,CASSVGSRSSYNEQFF
TRBJ2-7,.,TRBD2,TRBV7-8,TGTGCCAGCAGCTTAGGGGCTAGCGGGACCTCCTACGAGCAGTACTTC,CASSLGASGTSYEQYF
TRBJ1-5,.,.,TRBV6-6,TGTGCCAGCAGCCCGGGACTCTATCAGCTCCAGCATTTT,CASSPGLYQLQHF
TRBJ2-5,large,.,TRBV14,TGTGCCAGCAGCCAAGATCGGCAGACCCAGTACTTC,CASSQDRQTQYF